The 18 T cell receptor beta chains given below trace back to one sample, sequenced in a study of PD-1 blockade in classical Hodgkin lymphoma. The table came from immunoSEQ multiplex PCR; TCRdb's copy has only in-frame clones and leaves some out. The sample yields 50,000 or so clones, around 90% seen once. Time point denoted: cycle 4 day 1 (C4D1), after less than 7 weeks of nivolumab. Relapse was seen in all patients after autologous stem cell transplantation, and brentuximab vedotin exposure was variable. Sequencing was performed on peripheral blood mononuclear cells (PBMCs), taken before the fourth cycle of nivolumab. These receptors originate from a human donor with classical Hodgkin lymphoma.

The chain employs TRBV10-1 and TRBJ2-1, with TRBD1 matching 9 bases. Germline assignment: CDR1 WNHNN and CDR2 SYGVQD (reference sequence). The CDR3 runs to 17 residues. The trim removed 5 bases at V and 5 bases at J, leaving 13 bases unmatched. CDR3 nucleotide sequence: TGCGCCAGCAGTAAAAATTGGCTTTGGACAGGGGACAATGAGCAGTTCTTC. It specifies CASSKNWLWTGDNEQFF.

This clone was detected only once. The CDR3 nucleotides are TGTGCCAGCAGTCCCCGGACCGGTCCCACCGGGGAGCTGTTTTTT. It specifies CASSPRTGPTGELFF. The rearrangement joins TRBV7-8 to TRBJ2-2; D is unresolved. Trimming took 6 bases from V and 4 from J, leaving 15 bases between them. This CDR3 contains 15 residues. The germline gives CDR1 SGHVS, CDR2 FQNEAQ.

V is TRBV30 and J is TRBJ2-2; D gene uncertain. The CDR3 length is 15 residues. The germline CDR1 and CDR2 sequences are GTSNPN and SVGIG (reference sequence). Trimming removed 0 bases from V and 3 bases from J, with 11 bases in between. CDR3 residues: CAWSVRGSHTGELFF. For the CDR3, the DNA is TGTGCCTGGAGTGTACGTGGCAGTCACACCGGGGAGCTGTTTTTT.

V is TRBV15 and J is TRBJ1-1; D remains ambiguous. CDR1 is LNHNV, CDR2 YYDKDF, per germline (reference sequence). This CDR3 has 13 residues. Trimming took 5 bases from V and 3 from J, leaving 10 bases between them. The chain's CDR3 is CATSSLEDTEAFF. The CDR3 region has the DNA TGTGCCACCAGCTCGTTGGAGGACACTGAAGCTTTCTTT.

The chain recombines TRBV30 with TRBJ2-6; D perhaps matches TRBD2 (5 bases). This CDR3 region has 14 residues. The germline V gene has CDR1 GTSNPN and CDR2 SVGIG (reference sequence). V lost 4 bases and J 4 bases, leaving 11 bases between the germline ends. As DNA, the CDR3 is TGTGCCTGGAAAGCGGTCGGAGGGGCCAACGTCCTGACTTTC. It is translated as CAWKAVGGANVLTF.

J is TRBJ2-1 and V is TRBV4-1, with D hard to call. The CDR3 contains 16 residues. Germline assignment: CDR1 MGHRA and CDR2 YSYEKL. V dropped 6 bases and J dropped 4 bases, with 19 bases sitting between them. The CDR3, as DNA: TGCGCCAGCAGAGCAACGGGCTCCAAGGAATACAATGAGCAGTTCTTC. Its translation: CASRATGSKEYNEQFF.

The V gene is TRBV7-2, the J gene TRBJ1-4; D gene ambiguous. This CDR3 contains 16 residues. In germline, CDR1 is SGHTA, CDR2 FQGNSA. With 5 bases removed from V and 5 bases from J, the gap between germline ends came to 18 bases. CDR3 protein: CASSIRRQDPNEKLFF. DNA of the CDR3: TGTGCCAGCAGCATCCGGAGGCAGGACCCAAATGAAAAACTGTTTTTT.

The chain uses TRBV29-1 and TRBJ2-7; TRBD1 might be the D (6 bases). Trimming pared 6 bases from V and 2 bases from J, leaving 23 bases between. The CDR3 loop spans 16 amino acids. In germline, CDR1 is SQVTM, CDR2 ANQGSEA. For the CDR3, the DNA is TGCAGCGTGTTTCTCCGGCTCCGGGACAAAGCCTACGAGCAGTACTTC. Amino acid sequence: CSVFLRLRDKAYEQYF.

This chain links TRBV6-1 with TRBJ1-5; maybe TRBD1 (5 bases). The germline gives CDR1 MNHNS, CDR2 SASEGT. The CDR3 sequence is 15 residues long. V dropped 3 bases and J dropped 5 bases, with 14 bases sitting between them. The CDR3 DNA sequence: TGTGCCAGCAGTGAGTGGGGGTCCGGAGATCAGCCCCAGCATTTT. Translation gives CASSEWGSGDQPQHF.

This clone is categorized as medium-sized. The V gene is TRBV4-1, the J gene TRBJ2-7; D unclear. Germline CDR1 MGHRA, CDR2 YSYEKL. Trimming took off 3 bases at V and 4 bases at J, with 10 bases between the two ends. The CDR3 contains 13 residues. CDR3 bases: TGCGCCAGCAGCCAGGGCCAGCTGTACGAGCAGTACTTC. Amino acids: CASSQGQLYEQYF.

The rearrangement links TRBV27 to TRBJ1-3; the D is unclear. This CDR3 spans 15 amino acids. Trimming shortened V by 3 bases and J by 2 bases, and 11 bases separated the two germline ends. Germline V CDR1 and CDR2: MNHEY, SMNVEV (reference sequence). CDR3 in amino acids: CASSLGTGAGNTIYF. The CDR3 DNA reads TGTGCCAGCAGTTTGGGTACGGGAGCTGGAAACACCATATATTTT.

This sequence joins TRBV28 and TRBJ1-3; D is uncertain. Per germline, CDR1 MDHEN and CDR2 SYDVKM. There are 13 residues in the CDR3. V lost 6 bases and J 0 bases, leaving 6 bases between the germline ends. CDR3 nucleotides: TGTGCCAGCAGGTTCACCTCTGGAAACACCATATATTTT. Translated, it gives CASRFTSGNTIYF.

The chain uses TRBV11-2 and TRBJ2-2; 9 bases align to TRBD1. Germline V gene lookup returns CDR1 SGHAT and CDR2 FQNNGV. This CDR3 has 16 amino acids. The J segment lost 3 bases and the V segment lost 4 bases, leaving 6 bases of the junction unmatched. DNA of the CDR3: TGTGCCAGCAGCTCTTACCGGGACAGGGACACCGGGGAGCTGTTTTTT. It encodes CASSSYRDRDTGELFF.

The rearrangement uses TRBV10-1 and TRBJ2-3; possibly TRBD2 for D (6 bases). The CDR3 has 14 amino acids. Germline values: CDR1 WNHNN, CDR2 SYGVQD (reference sequence). The V end was cut by 6 bases, the J end by 3 bases, with 13 bases between. This chain's CDR3 is CASSFGTFTDTQYF. The CDR3 DNA reads as TGCGCCAGCAGCTTCGGGACTTTTACAGATACGCAGTATTTT.

This clone turned up a few times. The chain couples TRBV10-3 to TRBJ1-4; D possibly corresponds to TRBD1 (5 bases). Trimming stripped 0 bases from V and 4 bases from J, with 18 bases between. Germline assignment: CDR1 ENHRY and CDR2 SYGVKD. The CDR3 runs to 18 residues. The CDR3 loop reads CAISESKLTATLNEKLFF. In DNA, the CDR3 is TGTGCCATCAGTGAGTCAAAGTTGACAGCCACGCTTAATGAAAAACTGTTTTTT.

The chain links TRBV5-1 to TRBJ2-7; 7 bases agree with TRBD1. The CDR3 is 15 residues long. J was trimmed by 2 bases and V by 4 bases; bases with no gene match: 9. Germline CDR1 and CDR2: SGHRS and YFSETQ. The CDR3 region is CASSRQGQSTYEQYF. As DNA, the CDR3 is TGCGCCAGCAGCAGGCAGGGACAGTCAACCTACGAGCAGTACTTC.

The V call is TRBV27, the J call TRBJ1-2; D is unclear. Germline V gene lookup returns CDR1 MNHEY and CDR2 SMNVEV (reference sequence). The CDR3 loop spans 14 amino acids. Trimming took 4 bases from V and 1 from J, leaving 10 bases between them. The CDR3 coding sequence is TGTGCCAGCAGTTACAGACTGGGTAACTATGGCTACACCTTC. Amino acids: CASSYRLGNYGYTF.

This rearrangement joins TRBV5-4 to TRBJ2-1; a possible D gene is TRBD2 (5 bases). The germline CDR1 and CDR2 sequences are SGHNT and YYREEE (reference sequence). V was trimmed by 4 bases and J by 1 base, leaving 12 bases between them. The CDR3 consists of 15 residues. CDR3 DNA sequence: TGTGCCAGCAGCCCAATTCGGGGTTCCTACAATGAGCAGTTCTTC. Amino acid sequence: CASSPIRGSYNEQFF.